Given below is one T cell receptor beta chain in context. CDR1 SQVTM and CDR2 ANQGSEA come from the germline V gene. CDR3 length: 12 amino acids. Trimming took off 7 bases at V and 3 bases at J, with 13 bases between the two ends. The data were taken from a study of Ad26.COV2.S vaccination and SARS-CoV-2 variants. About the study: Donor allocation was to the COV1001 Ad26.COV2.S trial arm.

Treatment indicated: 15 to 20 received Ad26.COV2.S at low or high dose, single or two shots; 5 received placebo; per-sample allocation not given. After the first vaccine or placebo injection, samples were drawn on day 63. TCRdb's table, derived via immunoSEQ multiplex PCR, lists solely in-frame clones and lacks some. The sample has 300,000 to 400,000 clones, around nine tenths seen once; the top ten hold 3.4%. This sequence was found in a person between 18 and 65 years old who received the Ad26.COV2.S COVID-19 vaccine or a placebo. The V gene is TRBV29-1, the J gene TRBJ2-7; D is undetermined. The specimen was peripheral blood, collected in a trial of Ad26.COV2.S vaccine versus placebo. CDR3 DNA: TGCAGCGGCCAAATCAGAGACTACGAGCAGTACTTC. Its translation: CSGQIRDYEQYF.